This T cell receptor beta chain derives from a study of blood T cell repertoires in COVID-19. Profiling relied on immunoSEQ multiplex PCR, and the TCRdb table lists in-frame clones only, not all of them. The sample consists of almost 85,000 clones, around 82% of them appearing once. Trimming stripped 0 bases from V and 7 bases from J, with 10 bases between. The CDR3 sequence is 13 residues long. CDR1 is GTSNPN, CDR2 SVGIG, per germline (reference sequence). This chain uses TRBV30 with TRBJ1-5; no definite D call. The specimen was peripheral blood. This TCR was recovered from a man of 80 years or more with active or convalescent COVID-19. CDR3 bases: TGTGCCTGGAGTGTAATTCGAGGGCAGCCCCAGCATTTT. Translating it yields CAWSVIRGQPQHF. The variable domain in full, completed from reference TRBV30 and TRBJ1-5, reads SQTIHQWPATLVQPVGSPLSLECTVEGTSNPNLYWYRQAAGRGLQLLFYSVGIGQISSEVPQNLSASRPQDRQFILSSKKLLLSDSGFYLCAWSVIRGQPQHFGDGTRLSIL.